The 27 T cell receptor beta chains presented below share a single source sample, sequenced in a study of blood T cell repertoires in COVID-19. Sequenced by immunoSEQ multiplex PCR; TCRdb stores in-frame clones only, minus some. The sample includes approximately 200,000 clones, roughly 80% of them seen just once. Sequenced material: peripheral blood. The receptors shown here come from a woman in her twenties or thirties with acute or convalescent COVID-19.

The chain carries TRBV5-1 and TRBJ2-3, with 14 bases lining up with TRBD2. This CDR3 spans 19 amino acids. Looked up from germline, CDR1 is SGHRS and CDR2 is YFSETQ. V lost 2 bases and J lost 2; bases outside the gene matches: 10. In DNA, the CDR3 is TGCGCCAGCAGCTTCCCCGGGACTAGCGGGAGTGGGGCCACAGATACGCAGTATTTT. Protein product: CASSFPGTSGSGATDTQYF.

The CDR3 here is CASGLKGGTEAFF. The CDR3 bases are TGTGCCAGTGGCTTAAAAGGGGGCACTGAAGCTTTCTTT. V gene TRBV19 combines with J gene TRBJ1-1; possible D gene TRBD1, 6 bases. This CDR3 is built from 13 residues. Trimming shortened V by 8 bases and J by 4 bases, and 14 bases separated the two germline ends. Germline values: CDR1 LNHDA, CDR2 SQIVND (reference sequence).

This clone was seen a few times. The rearrangement uses TRBV21-1 and TRBJ1-5; TRBD1 is the table's D call and was not checked against the DNA. TRBV21-1 is recorded as a pseudogene. This CDR3 has 15 residues. In nucleotides, the CDR3 is TGTGCCAGCAGCAAAGGGCCCCAGGGCGGTCAGCCCCAGCATTTT. This sequence encodes CASSKGPQGGQPQHF.

The CDR3 sequence is CASSLDIYGYTF. The CDR3 region has the DNA TGTGCCAGCAGCTTGGACATCTATGGCTACACCTTC. The chain is built from TRBV5-5 and TRBJ1-2, with D uncertain. The germline gives CDR1 SGHKS, CDR2 YYEKEE (reference sequence). Deletions cut 0 bases from V and 4 bases from J, with 4 bases between. The length of the CDR3 is 12 residues.

The chain combines TRBV7-3 with TRBJ2-5, with TRBD2 matching over 7 bases. This CDR3 has 15 residues. Trimming at V came to 3 bases and at J to 9 bases, leaving 13 bases not matched to a gene. CDR1 is SGHTA and CDR2 is FQGTGA in the germline V gene. The CDR3 sequence is CASSLSPSGAVSQYF. The CDR3 bases are TGTGCCAGCAGCTTGTCACCTAGCGGCGCTGTCTCCCAGTACTTC.

The genes are TRBV10-3 and TRBJ2-1; tentative D call: TRBD1 (5 bases). Germline-derived CDR1 and CDR2 are ENHRY and SYGVKD. The CDR3 loop spans 13 amino acids. Trimming stripped 3 bases from V and 8 bases from J, with 11 bases between. The CDR3 nucleotides read TGTGCCATCAGTGAAATGGGGCTGTATGAGCAGTTCTTC. It yields the protein CAISEMGLYEQFF.

V gene TRBV27 combines with J gene TRBJ2-7, with 9 bases aligning to TRBD2. This CDR3 comprises 16 residues. Germline CDR1 is MNHEY and CDR2 is SMNVEV (reference sequence). The V and J ends lost 4 bases and 6 bases, in that order; junction bases with no gene match: 13. CDR3 nucleotide sequence: TGTGCCAGCAGTTCGGTAGCGGGGGAGAGGCTTCCCGAGCAGTACTTC. Amino acids: CASSSVAGERLPEQYF.

This clone was seen once. The J gene is TRBJ2-1, the V gene TRBV13, with 8 bases matching TRBD2. The CDR3 is made up of 17 amino acids. Germline CDR1 PRHDT, CDR2 FYEKMQ (reference sequence). The ends lost 4 bases at V and 1 base at J; junction bases unmatched: 9. The CDR3 DNA reads as TGTGCCAGCAGCTCCCCCGGGACTAGTTTATCCTACAATGAGCAGTTCTTC. Its protein is CASSSPGTSLSYNEQFF.

V gene TRBV5-1 combines with J gene TRBJ2-6; D is uncertain. V lost 0 bases to trimming and J lost 1 base, with 5 bases between them. The CDR3 is made up of 15 amino acids. CDR1 is SGHRS, CDR2 YFSETQ, per germline. CDR3 amino acids: CASSLAGSGANVLTF. The CDR3 DNA follows: TGCGCCAGCAGCTTGGCCGGGTCTGGGGCCAACGTCCTGACTTTC.

The V and J genes are TRBV29-1 and TRBJ1-1, with D unresolved. Germline V gives CDR1 SQVTM, CDR2 ANQGSEA. The germline V and J ends were trimmed by 6 bases and 1 base, with 18 bases remaining between them. This CDR3 has 15 amino acids. CDR3 loop: CSVRPVGVTNTEAFF. The DNA of the CDR3 is TGCAGCGTCCGACCGGTGGGAGTGACGAACACTGAAGCTTTCTTT.

The chain employs TRBV15 and TRBJ2-7; TRBD2 might be the D (5 bases). CDR3 length: 16 amino acids. Germline assignment: CDR1 LNHNV and CDR2 YYDKDF (reference sequence). V was clipped by 1 base and J by 1 base, with 14 bases between them. The CDR3 DNA reads as TGTGCCACCAGCAGAGTTTCGGGGATAGGTTCCTACGAGCAGTACTTC. The encoded protein is CATSRVSGIGSYEQYF. The full variable domain, with the rest looked up from reference TRBV15 and TRBJ2-7, is DAMVIQNPRYQVTQFGKPVTLSCSQTLNHNVMYWYQQKSSQAPKLLFHYYDKDFNNEADTPDNFQSRRPNTSFCFLDIRSPGLGDTAMYLCATSRVSGIGSYEQYFGPGTRLTVT.

The gene calls are TRBV6-2 or TRBV6-3 and TRBJ2-3, with 8 nucleotides matching TRBD1. The CDR3 extends over 15 amino acids. Per germline, CDR1 MNHEY and CDR2 SVGEGT. The V gene end was trimmed by 4 bases and the J gene end by 0 bases; junction bases not matched to a gene: 3. The CDR3 DNA follows: TGTGCCAGCAGTTGGACAGGGTTCAGCACAGATACGCAGTATTTT. It translates to CASSWTGFSTDTQYF.

The chain has TRBV12-3 or TRBV12-4 and TRBJ2-1; no reliable D call. The CDR3 sequence is 13 residues long. The V end lost 7 bases, the J end lost 6 bases, and 13 bases lay between the germline ends. The CDR3 is CASMSLVGNEQFF. In nucleotides, the CDR3 is TGTGCCAGCATGAGCCTAGTGGGCAATGAGCAGTTCTTC.

The gene calls are TRBV9 and TRBJ2-5, with 9 bases fitting TRBD2. The length of the CDR3 is 15 residues. Losses at the gene ends were 4 bases for V and 2 bases for J; bases not matched to a gene: 6. Per the germline V gene, CDR1 is SGDLS and CDR2 is YYNGEE. CDR3 nucleotides: TGTGCCAGCAGCTCTAGCGGGGTCAGACAAGAGACCCAGTACTTC. It codes for CASSSSGVRQETQYF. The complete variable domain, with remaining parts taken from reference TRBV9 and TRBJ2-5, reads DSGVTQTPKHLITATGQRVTLRCSPRSGDLSVYWYQQSLDQGLQFLIQYYNGEERAKGNILERFSAQQFPDLHSELNLSSLELGDSALYFCASSSSGVRQETQYFGPGTRLLVL.

Of note for this clone: The sample has other DNA sequences that encode this CDR3 too. This sequence joins TRBV5-1 and TRBJ2-7; TRBD2 matches at 9 bases. Germline values: CDR1 SGHRS, CDR2 YFSETQ. CDR3 length: 15 residues. J was trimmed by 2 bases and V by 8 bases; bases with no gene match: 11. The CDR3 reads CASSPRLAGPYEQYF. The CDR3 DNA reads TGCGCCAGTAGCCCGCGGCTAGCGGGGCCCTACGAGCAGTACTTC.

The chain couples TRBV5-6 to TRBJ2-7; 8 bases are shared with TRBD2. J lost 0 bases, V lost 4 bases, and 6 bases had no gene match. The CDR3 extends over 15 amino acids. Germline CDR1 reads SGHDT; CDR2 reads YYEEEE. This chain's CDR3 is CASSLLAGYSYEQYF. The CDR3 bases are TGTGCCAGCAGCCTATTAGCGGGATACTCCTACGAGCAGTACTTC.

The V and J genes are TRBV6-6 and TRBJ2-5; TRBD1 matches at 8 bases. Germline CDR1 MNHNY, CDR2 SVGAGI (reference sequence). This CDR3 comprises 14 residues. The trim removed 5 bases at V and 5 bases at J, leaving 7 bases unmatched. The CDR3 here is CASSTTGAGETQYF. CDR3 in DNA: TGTGCCAGCAGTACGACAGGGGCGGGGGAGACCCAGTACTTC.

CDR3 DNA sequence: TGTGCCAGCAGCCGCGACAGGGGAAATCAGCCCCAGCATTTT. It codes for CASSRDRGNQPQHF. The chain recombines TRBV11-2 with TRBJ1-5; 8 bases align to TRBD1. The V segment lost 5 bases and the J segment 4 bases; nucleotides outside the gene matches: 4. Germline CDR1 is SGHAT and CDR2 is FQNNGV. This CDR3 comprises 14 residues. The full variable domain, its missing parts supplied by reference TRBV11-2 and TRBJ1-5, is EAGVAQSPRYKIIEKRQSVAFWCNPISGHATLYWYQQILGQGPKLLIQFQNNGVVDDSQLPKDRFSAERLKGVDSTLKIQPAKLEDSAVYLCASSRDRGNQPQHFGDGTRLSIL.

This rearrangement joins TRBV12-5 to TRBJ1-5; D ambiguous. The ends were cut back, 7 bases at V and 0 bases at J, with 7 bases in the middle. Germline V gives CDR1 LGHNT, CDR2 FRNRAP. This CDR3 has 13 residues. This CDR3 is CASALNSNQPQHF. CDR3 nucleotide sequence: TGTGCTAGTGCCCTTAATAGCAATCAGCCCCAGCATTTT.

This clone was counted between two and nine times. The chain has TRBV18 and TRBJ1-1; D remains unclear. The CDR3 is 13 residues long. From germline, CDR1 is KGHSH and CDR2 LQKENI. V dropped 2 bases and J dropped 0 bases, with 4 bases sitting between them. CDR3 sequence (DNA): TGTGCCAGCTCACCAGGGCTGAACACTGAAGCTTTCTTT. Translating gives CASSPGLNTEAFF.

The rearrangement uses TRBV10-3 and TRBJ2-5, with 12 bases that match TRBD1. V lost 0 bases and J lost 2; bases outside the gene matches: 13. This CDR3 comprises 20 residues. Germline loops: CDR1 ENHRY, CDR2 SYGVKD. CDR3 residues: CAISESLPGQGAPIQETQYF. The DNA for the CDR3 is TGTGCCATCAGTGAGTCGTTACCGGGACAGGGGGCCCCTATACAAGAGACCCAGTACTTC.

In its sample, this clone was seen once. The chain has TRBV6-4 and TRBJ1-6; the D is unclear. The CDR3 length is 15 residues. V shed 6 bases and J shed 0 bases, with 9 bases lying between them. Germline V lookup: CDR1 MRHNA, CDR2 SNTAGT. This CDR3 reads CASSRGSSYNSPLHF. The CDR3, as DNA: TGTGCCAGCAGCCGAGGTAGCTCCTATAATTCACCCCTCCACTTT.

This clone was seen more than once but under ten times. CDR3 in DNA: TGCGCCAGCAGTGAGAAGACCTTTAGGGGTAATTCACCCCTCCACTTT. Its translation is CASSEKTFRGNSPLHF. V gene TRBV10-1 combines with J gene TRBJ1-6; D possibly corresponds to TRBD1 (5 bases). Looked up from germline, CDR1 is WNHNN and CDR2 is SYGVQD (reference sequence). The CDR3 runs to 16 residues. V lost 2 bases and J 6 bases, leaving 14 bases between the germline ends.

V is TRBV27 and J is TRBJ2-1, with a possible D match to TRBD2 (5 bases). Germline CDR1 is MNHEY and CDR2 is SMNVEV (reference sequence). The CDR3 runs to 19 residues. The V end was cut by 1 base, the J end by 0 bases, with 19 bases between. CDR3 residues: CASSLLSGGPTLSYNEQFF. The CDR3 region has the DNA TGTGCCAGCAGTTTATTATCTGGCGGGCCCACCCTCTCCTACAATGAGCAGTTCTTC.

The rearrangement links TRBV9 to TRBJ1-3; D uncertain. V lost 3 bases, J lost 0 bases, and 13 bases lay in between. The length of the CDR3 is 16 residues. Germline V gives CDR1 SGDLS, CDR2 YYNGEE. The CDR3 DNA follows: TGTGCCAGCAGCGCGATGGCAAAAATCTCTGGAAACACCATATATTTT. This sequence encodes CASSAMAKISGNTIYF.

This clone occurred once. The J gene is TRBJ1-2, the V gene TRBV9; TRBD1 might be the D (6 bases). Germline loops: CDR1 SGDLS, CDR2 YYNGEE. This CDR3 comprises 12 residues. V gave up 3 bases and J gave up 8 bases, with 11 bases separating them. The CDR3 DNA sequence: TGTGCCAGCAGCGCAAGAACAGGGGGCTACACCTTC. This codes for CASSARTGGYTF.

The chain carries TRBV7-8 and TRBJ1-4, with unresolved D. The CDR3 has 21 amino acids. Per germline, CDR1 SGHVS and CDR2 FQNEAQ. Trimming stripped 4 bases from V and 0 bases from J, with 27 bases between. CDR3 coding DNA: TGTGCCAGCAGCTCCGGAAGCGGGAGCAGGCTTTTAATTGCAACTAATGAAAAACTGTTTTTT. This translates into CASSSGSGSRLLIATNEKLFF. Based on the CDR3 plus reference TRBV7-8 and TRBJ1-4, the full variable domain is GAGVSQSPRYKVAKRGQDVALRCDPISGHVSLFWYQQALGQGPEFLTYFQNEAQLDKSGLPSDRFFAERPEGSVSTLKIQRTQQEDSAVYLCASSSGSGSRLLIATNEKLFFGSGTQLSVL.